These 18 T cell receptor beta chains came from one sample sequenced in a study of shared clonotypes between healthy human individuals. Here immunoSEQ multiplex PCR was the method, and the copy in TCRdb shows in-frame clones only, minus some. In the table there are some 500,000 clones, roughly 95% of which are singletons. Sequencing was done on a sample of naive CD4+ T cells sorted from blood. Noted subset: CD45RA+ positively selected. These receptors were taken from a woman in her twenties or thirties in good health.

The J gene is TRBJ2-7, the V gene TRBV30; 12 bases fit TRBD2. Germline loops: CDR1 GTSNPN, CDR2 SVGIG (reference sequence). With V trimmed by 8 bases and J by 2 bases, 7 bases remained unmatched. The CDR3 loop spans 14 amino acids. This CDR3 reads CATNLAGGPYEQYF. The DNA of the CDR3 is TGTGCCACCAACCTAGCGGGAGGGCCCTACGAGCAGTACTTC. The full variable domain, with the rest looked up from reference TRBV30 and TRBJ2-7, is SQTIHQWPATLVQPVGSPLSLECTVEGTSNPNLYWYRQAAGRGLQLLFYSVGIGQISSEVPQNLSASRPQDRQFILSSKKLLLSDSGFYLCATNLAGGPYEQYFGPGTRLTVT.

CDR3 in amino acids: CASSRRRTSNNEQFF. For the CDR3, the DNA is TGTGCCAGCAGCCGAAGAAGGACTAGTAACAATGAGCAGTTCTTC. The V and J genes are TRBV4-2 and TRBJ2-1; TRBD2 matches at 7 bases. CDR1 is LGHNA, CDR2 YNFKEQ, per germline. The CDR3 is made up of 15 amino acids. V lost 4 bases to trimming and J lost 5 bases; unmatched junction nucleotides: 8.

The chain links TRBV6-6 to TRBJ2-7; 7 bases line up with TRBD1. J was trimmed by 6 bases and V by 0 bases; bases with no gene match: 2. Germline loops: CDR1 MNHNY, CDR2 SVGAGI (reference sequence). There are 13 residues in the CDR3. Here the CDR3 reads CASSYSSGGEQYF. The CDR3 bases are TGTGCCAGCAGTTACTCGTCAGGGGGCGAGCAGTACTTC.

This chain uses TRBV28 with TRBJ2-4, with TRBD2 matching 10 bases. CDR1 and CDR2 (germline): MDHEN, SYDVKM. V shed 7 bases, J shed 0 bases, and the junction held 18 bases outside the gene matches. This CDR3 contains 20 residues. This chain's CDR3 is CASTLRASGRGRIAKNIQYF. The CDR3 region has the DNA TGTGCCAGCACCCTAAGGGCTAGCGGGAGAGGACGCATAGCCAAAAACATTCAGTACTTC.

V is TRBV6-5 and J is TRBJ2-1, with 9 bases aligning to TRBD2. There are 15 residues in the CDR3. Germline CDR1 is MNHEY and CDR2 is SVGAGI. The V segment lost 6 bases and the J segment 4 bases; nucleotides outside the gene matches: 7. The CDR3 loop is CASSRSGRGYNEQFF. The CDR3 nucleotides are TGTGCCAGCAGCCGTAGCGGGAGAGGATACAATGAGCAGTTCTTC.

This chain joins TRBV7-2 and TRBJ2-4, with D possibly matching TRBD1 (6 bases). This CDR3 comprises 12 residues. V shed 5 bases and J shed 9 bases, with 11 bases lying between them. Germline assignment: CDR1 SGHTA and CDR2 FQGNSA. Written as DNA, the CDR3 is TGTGCCAGCAGCACAGGGTGGGGCATTCAGTACTTC. As protein: CASSTGWGIQYF.

The V and J genes are TRBV5-1 and TRBJ2-1, with D unresolved. The CDR3 runs to 15 residues. The V end was cut by 0 bases, the J end by 0 bases, with 7 bases between. Germline-derived CDR1 and CDR2 are SGHRS and YFSETQ. The CDR3 coding sequence is TGCGCCAGCAGCTTGGACCTAAGCTCCTACAATGAGCAGTTCTTC. It encodes CASSLDLSSYNEQFF. Filled out from reference TRBV5-1 and TRBJ2-1, the complete variable domain reads KAGVTQTPRYLIKTRGQQVTLSCSPISGHRSVSWYQQTPGQGLQFLFEYFSETQRNKGNFPGRFSGRQFSNSRSEMNVSTLELGDSALYLCASSLDLSSYNEQFFGPGTRLTVL.

The genes are TRBV29-1 and TRBJ2-3, with D possibly being TRBD1 or TRBD2 (5 bases each). CDR3 length: 12 amino acids. Germline lookup yields CDR1 SQVTM and CDR2 ANQGSEA. The germline V and J ends were trimmed by 8 bases and 4 bases, with 13 bases remaining between them. The CDR3 nucleotides are TGCAGCCTGTCCCGGGGCGCAGATACGCAGTATTTT. It translates to CSLSRGADTQYF.

The genes are TRBV11-2 and TRBJ2-3, with D possibly being TRBD2 (5 bases). This CDR3 is built from 15 residues. The germline V and J ends were trimmed by 1 base and 5 bases, with 13 bases remaining between them. CDR1 is SGHAT and CDR2 is FQNNGV in the germline V gene. Here the CDR3 reads CASSLGAPLGDTQYF. CDR3 coding DNA: TGTGCCAGCAGCTTAGGGGCCCCACTAGGAGATACGCAGTATTTT.

This rearrangement joins TRBV5-1 to TRBJ2-6, with D tentatively TRBD2 (5 bases). Germline loops: CDR1 SGHRS, CDR2 YFSETQ. Trimming took off 2 bases at V and 0 bases at J, with 15 bases between the two ends. The CDR3 spans 18 residues. The CDR3 nucleotides are TGCGCCAGCAGCTTTACTGGAGGTCTTAGCTCTGGGGCCAACGTCCTGACTTTC. It translates to CASSFTGGLSSGANVLTF.

Regarding this clone: Other DNA sequences in the sample encode the same CDR3. The chain joins TRBV5-1 to TRBJ1-5, with no clear D. The CDR3 sequence is 13 residues long. The V end was cut by 0 bases, the J end by 4 bases, with 5 bases between. The germline V gene encodes CDR1 SGHRS and CDR2 YFSETQ. This CDR3 is CASSLVGNQPQHF. As DNA, the CDR3 is TGCGCCAGCAGCTTGGTGGGGAATCAGCCCCAGCATTTT.

The chain carries TRBV4-1 and TRBJ1-3; 7 bases agree with TRBD1. The ends lost 1 base at V and 6 bases at J; junction bases unmatched: 6. The CDR3 length is 15 residues. The germline gives CDR1 MGHRA, CDR2 YSYEKL. CDR3 DNA sequence: TGCGCCAGCAGCCAAGTGGTAGACAGGGTAAACACCATATATTTT. This codes for CASSQVVDRVNTIYF.

The V gene is TRBV29-1, the J gene TRBJ1-1; a weak D match, TRBD1 (6 bases). The CDR3 length is 16 residues. Germline loops: CDR1 SQVTM, CDR2 ANQGSEA. With 0 bases removed from V and 7 bases from J, the gap between germline ends came to 21 bases. This CDR3 reads CSVEEAGLGWDNEAFF. CDR3 DNA: TGCAGCGTTGAAGAAGCCGGTCTAGGGTGGGACAATGAAGCTTTCTTT.

To note about this clone: Other DNA sequences within the sample encode an identical CDR3. The chain couples TRBV30 to TRBJ1-5, with D possibly matching TRBD1 (5 bases). In germline, CDR1 is GTSNPN, CDR2 SVGIG (reference sequence). V was cut by 5 bases and J by 4 bases, with 12 bases left in between. This CDR3 contains 13 residues. This CDR3 reads CAWSQGLNQPQHF. DNA for the CDR3: TGTGCCTGGTCCCAGGGTTTGAATCAGCCCCAGCATTTT.

The chain links TRBV1 to TRBJ2-5; TRBD2 reflects the table's D call only, with no check against the DNA. TRBV1 is flagged as a pseudogene. The CDR3 covers 15 residues. The CDR3 is CTSSSGLAGIETQYF. The CDR3 region has the DNA TGCACCAGCAGCTCGGGACTAGCGGGAATTGAGACCCAGTACTTC.

In DNA form, the CDR3 reads TGTGCCAGCTCACTGGGACAGGAGTATGAAAAACTGTTTTTT. Translation gives CASSLGQEYEKLFF. This chain joins TRBV18 and TRBJ1-4; 8 nucleotides agree with TRBD1. Looked up from germline, CDR1 is KGHSH and CDR2 is LQKENI. This CDR3 contains 14 residues. V dropped 4 bases and J dropped 6; count of bases not matched to a gene: 4.

The chain recombines TRBV5-5 with TRBJ2-1, with 10 bases matching TRBD1. Germline loops: CDR1 SGHKS, CDR2 YYEKEE (reference sequence). Trimming removed 1 base from V and 4 bases from J; junction bases left unmatched: 2. This CDR3 is built from 15 residues. The CDR3 is CASSLWDRGYNEQFF. CDR3 DNA sequence: TGTGCCAGCAGCTTGTGGGACAGGGGTTACAATGAGCAGTTCTTC.

The V call is TRBV18, the J call TRBJ2-7, with D possibly TRBD2 on 5 matching bases. Trimming removed 4 bases from V and 12 bases from J, with 19 bases in between. The CDR3 extends over 13 amino acids. Germline-derived CDR1 and CDR2 are KGHSH and LQKENI. The CDR3 region is CASSLSEGLKGYF. DNA for the CDR3: TGTGCCAGCTCACTTTCCGAGGGCCTTAAGGGGTACTTC.